The 29 T cell receptor beta chains below were found in one sample sequenced in a study of Graves' ophthalmopathy and Graves' hyperthyroidism (dated by TCRdb to the late 2010s). Sequenced using an Illumina HiSeq 2000. TCR beta CDR3 regions were amplified from RNA transcripts for repertoire sequencing. The first round of RT-PCR was done with HTBI primers and the Qiagen OneStep RT-PCR kit, and was followed by a second round of multiplex PCR, then size selection and purification. TCRdb reran the public reads through fastp at Q25 and MiXCR, keeping productive beta chains. Each record represents a unique CDR3 protein, reported with the most common genes and DNA among its rows. The sample includes about 420,000 distinct CDR3 sequences, with approximately 21% observed a single time. More than 2.5% of the sample rests with the top ten. The specimen sequenced was peripheral blood. Source of these receptors: a young woman with stable Graves' hyperthyroidism. Donor details come from another sample of the same person, matched by shared clones.

This clonotype was seen repeatedly, ten times or more. J is TRBJ1-2 and V is TRBV6-1, with a possible D match to TRBD1 (6 bases). The germline V gene encodes CDR1 MNHNS and CDR2 SASEGT. With 1 base removed from V and 7 bases from J, the gap between germline ends came to 10 bases. The length of the CDR3 is 13 residues. The CDR3 is CASSEGEGGGYTF. Written as DNA, the CDR3 is TGTGCCAGCAGTGAAGGGGAAGGGGGTGGCTACACCTTC.

Points on this clonotype: A much larger clone sits a single nucleotide away, making a read error possible. Because it lacks the conserved phenylalanine or tryptophan at the end, this CDR3 is likely a read error. The chain uses TRBV5-1 and TRBJ2-7, with 7 bases identical to TRBD1. V dropped 1 base and J dropped 4; count of bases not matched to a gene: 2. The CDR3 loop spans 13 amino acids. CDR1 is SGHRS, CDR2 YFSETQ, per germline. CDR3 sequence reads: CASSLTGEYEQYY. DNA for the CDR3: TGCGCCAGCAGCTTGACAGGGGAATACGAGCAGTACTAC.

In this sample, this clonotype turned up many times. The chain joins TRBV6-1 to TRBJ1-1; no clear D gene. The V gene lost 7 bases and the J gene lost 6 bases, with 12 bases spanning the gap. The CDR3 has 12 residues. The germline V gene has CDR1 MNHNS and CDR2 SASEGT. The CDR3 nucleotides are TGTGCCAGCACACAGTCGGGATCTGAAGCTTTCTTT. Its translation: CASTQSGSEAFF.

In this sample, this clonotype turned up many times. This chain joins TRBV6-2 or TRBV6-3 and TRBJ1-5; the match to TRBD1 covers 9 bases. Trimming took 9 bases from V and 8 from J; bases not matched to a gene: 5. The CDR3 consists of 12 residues. Germline V lookup: CDR1 MNHEY, CDR2 SVGEGT. The CDR3 sequence: CASRDRGEPQHF. CDR3 sequence (DNA): TGTGCCAGTAGAGACAGGGGGGAGCCCCAGCATTTT.

This clonotype was detected many times. The chain is built from TRBV28 and TRBJ1-1; D is unclear. Germline V lookup: CDR1 MDHEN, CDR2 SYDVKM. The CDR3 consists of 15 residues. V was trimmed by 6 bases and J by 0 bases, leaving 14 bases between them. CDR3 amino acids: CASSHSSRLNTEAFF. As DNA, the CDR3 is TGTGCCAGCAGCCACTCGAGCCGGTTGAACACTGAAGCTTTCTTT.

This sequence joins TRBV20-1 and TRBJ2-7; D is unresolved. Per germline, CDR1 DFQATT and CDR2 SNEGSKA (reference sequence). Trimming removed 0 bases at V and 6 bases at J, with 9 bases between. The CDR3 totals 12 residues. This chain's CDR3 is CSAREISLEQYF. Here the CDR3 DNA reads TGCAGTGCTAGAGAAATTAGCCTCGAGCAGTACTTC.

This clonotype was seen repeatedly, ten times or more. The chain employs TRBV28 and TRBJ1-2; D call uncertain. This CDR3 region has 13 residues. V lost 3 bases to trimming and J lost 3 bases, with 8 bases between them. Germline V CDR1 and CDR2: MDHEN, SYDVKM. The CDR3 sequence: CASSLESDYGYTF. CDR3 coding DNA: TGTGCCAGCAGTTTGGAGTCTGACTATGGCTACACCTTC.

This clonotype was seen repeatedly, ten times or more. The chain has TRBV29-1 and TRBJ1-1; D is perhaps TRBD1 (6 bases). CDR3 length equals 15 residues. CDR1 SQVTM and CDR2 ANQGSEA come from the germline V gene. The ends were cut back, 3 bases at V and 4 bases at J, with 18 bases in the middle. CDR3 sequence (DNA): TGCAGCGTTGATGGGTGGCAGGGGAGTGTCACTGAAGCTTTCTTT. It encodes CSVDGWQGSVTEAFF.

The chain employs TRBV6-5 and TRBJ2-5; 10 nucleotides agree with TRBD1. Germline trimming cut 0 bases from V and 5 bases from J; bases unmatched to any gene: 6. The CDR3 is made up of 16 amino acids. In germline, CDR1 is MNHEY, CDR2 SVGAGI. The CDR3 protein is CASSYSPTGGMETQYF. CDR3 sequence (DNA): TGTGCCAGCAGTTACTCACCGACAGGGGGCATGGAGACCCAGTACTTC.

Ten or more counts support this clonotype. The chain combines TRBV6-1 with TRBJ2-7; TRBD1 matches at 9 bases. The CDR3 loop spans 15 amino acids. Germline lookup yields CDR1 MNHNS and CDR2 SASEGT. The ends lost 5 bases at V and 2 bases at J; junction bases unmatched: 7. As DNA, the CDR3 is TGTGCCAGCAGTCCGGACAGGGGCTTAACCTACGAGCAGTACTTC. Its translation: CASSPDRGLTYEQYF.

This clonotype was seen many times. The chain joins TRBV7-2 to TRBJ2-7; D is uncertain. Germline lookup yields CDR1 SGHTA and CDR2 FQGNSA. Trimming removed 5 bases from V and 2 bases from J, with 10 bases in between. The length of the CDR3 is 13 residues. CDR3 sequence reads: CASSPPATYEQYF. For the CDR3, the DNA is TGTGCCAGCAGCCCCCCAGCAACCTACGAGCAGTACTTC.

This clonotype was found many times. The chain has TRBV30 and TRBJ2-7, with 8 nucleotides matching TRBD2. This CDR3 spans 14 amino acids. V shed 3 bases, J shed 6 bases, and the junction held 10 bases outside the gene matches. Germline V lookup: CDR1 GTSNPN, CDR2 SVGIG (reference sequence). The CDR3 DNA reads TGTGCCTGGAGCCGACTAGCGTCTGTTTTCGAGCAGTACTTC. Translated, it gives CAWSRLASVFEQYF.

The CDR3 DNA is TGTGCCAGCAGTACGACTAGCGGGAGAGGGGAGACCCAGTACTTC. This translates into CASSTTSGRGETQYF. The chain joins TRBV27 to TRBJ2-5; 12 bases align to TRBD2. Per the germline V gene, CDR1 is MNHEY and CDR2 is SMNVEV (reference sequence). The CDR3 sequence is 15 residues long. V was clipped by 5 bases and J by 5 bases; unmatched bases: 6.

This clonotype came up many times. The chain couples TRBV5-1 to TRBJ1-1; possibly TRBD1 for D (6 bases). V lost 0 bases to trimming and J lost 8 bases, with 11 bases between them. CDR1 is SGHRS and CDR2 is YFSETQ in the germline V gene. CDR3 length: 13 residues. The DNA for the CDR3 is TGCGCCAGCAGCTTGGACACAGGGACCGAAGCTTTCTTT. This encodes CASSLDTGTEAFF. Based on the CDR3 plus reference TRBV5-1 and TRBJ1-1, the full variable domain is KAGVTQTPRYLIKTRGQQVTLSCSPISGHRSVSWYQQTPGQGLQFLFEYFSETQRNKGNFPGRFSGRQFSNSRSEMNVSTLELGDSALYLCASSLDTGTEAFFGQGTRLTVV.

This clonotype occurred a few times. The chain has TRBV19 and TRBJ2-5; D gene ambiguous. The CDR3 extends over 13 amino acids. With 4 bases removed from V and 3 bases from J, the gap between germline ends came to 9 bases. Germline CDR1 is LNHDA and CDR2 is SQIVND (reference sequence). The CDR3 protein is CASSTRTEETQYF. The CDR3 DNA reads TGTGCCAGTAGTACTAGGACGGAAGAGACCCAGTACTTC.

The chain's CDR3 is CASNTPGGTQYF. In nucleotides, the CDR3 is TGTGCCAGCAACACCCCGGGAGGGACCCAGTACTTC. The rearrangement uses TRBV12-3 or TRBV12-4 and TRBJ2-5; TRBD2 agrees at 7 bases. J gave up 7 bases and V 7 bases, and 6 bases lay outside the gene matches. The CDR3 has 12 amino acids.

In this sample, this clonotype turned up many times. The V and J genes are TRBV7-8 and TRBJ2-5, with TRBD2 identical over 10 bases. The CDR3 runs 17 residues. Germline trimming cut 0 bases from V and 1 base from J; bases unmatched to any gene: 5. CDR1 is SGHVS, CDR2 FQNEAQ, per germline. CDR3 nucleotide sequence: TGTGCCAGCAGCTTAGCGCTCGGACTAGCGGTCCAAGAGACCCAGTACTTC. Amino acids: CASSLALGLAVQETQYF.

This clonotype has a count of ten or more. The chain recombines TRBV11-2 with TRBJ1-2; D gene ambiguous. Germline lookup yields CDR1 SGHAT and CDR2 FQNNGV. Trimming left V 2 bases short and J 3 bases short, with 10 bases between. The length of the CDR3 is 14 residues. In DNA, the CDR3 is TGTGCCAGCAGCTTAACAGACGGAGACTATGGCTACACCTTC. This gives the protein CASSLTDGDYGYTF.

In its sample, this clonotype was seen many times. The chain has TRBV28 and TRBJ1-2; D unclear. V lost 5 bases, J lost 8 bases, and 9 bases lay in between. The germline V gene encodes CDR1 MDHEN and CDR2 SYDVKM. There are 11 residues in the CDR3. The CDR3 here is CASSALHGYTF. The CDR3 bases are TGTGCCAGCAGTGCGCTACACGGCTACACCTTC.

This clonotype was observed a few times. The chain combines TRBV27 with TRBJ1-1; weak D call: TRBD1 (5 bases). The CDR3 totals 14 residues. V was cut by 2 bases and J by 4 bases, with 11 bases left in between. Germline V lookup: CDR1 MNHEY, CDR2 SMNVEV (reference sequence). CDR3 residues: CASSLGGRGTEAFF. CDR3 coding DNA: TGTGCCAGCAGTTTAGGGGGTAGGGGCACTGAAGCTTTCTTT.

This clonotype was seen repeatedly, ten times or more. V is TRBV5-5 and J is TRBJ2-5; D call uncertain. V was cut by 4 bases and J by 1 base, with 11 bases left in between. Germline values: CDR1 SGHKS, CDR2 YYEKEE (reference sequence). The CDR3 has 14 amino acids. In nucleotides, the CDR3 is TGTGCCAGCAGCCTATCTAGGGTCCAAGAGACCCAGTACTTC. Amino acid sequence: CASSLSRVQETQYF.

Ten or more counts support this clonotype. The V call is TRBV12-3 or TRBV12-4, the J call TRBJ1-2; D is possibly TRBD1 (6 bases). There are 13 residues in the CDR3. V was cut by 4 bases and J by 8 bases, with 14 bases left in between. The CDR3 sequence is CASSSDSFGGYTF. Here the CDR3 DNA reads TGTGCCAGCAGTTCGGACAGTTTCGGAGGCTACACCTTC.

This clonotype has just a few counts. A much larger clonotype is one base distant, so this may be a read error. The CDR3 does not end in the conserved phenylalanine or tryptophan, so this is likely a read error. The V and J genes are TRBV24-1 and TRBJ1-2, with D uncertain. Trimming shortened V by 6 bases and J by 7 bases, and 20 bases separated the two germline ends. In germline, CDR1 is KGHDR, CDR2 SFDVKD. The CDR3 contains 15 residues. Written as DNA, the CDR3 is TGTGCCACCAGTTATTCGGACGGGGTTTGGGGTGGCTACACCCTC. Translated: CATSYSDGVWGGYTL.

This chain uses TRBV4-3 with TRBJ1-5; the D gene is possibly TRBD1 (5 bases). This CDR3 spans 14 amino acids. Per the germline V gene, CDR1 is LGHNA and CDR2 is YSLEER. V shed 5 bases and J shed 6 bases, with 14 bases lying between them. In nucleotides, the CDR3 is TGCGCCAGCAGCTCAGGGCTGGAGAGTCAGCCCCAGCATTTT. Translated, it gives CASSSGLESQPQHF.

This clonotype came up many times. This chain connects TRBV12-3 or TRBV12-4 to TRBJ1-2, with D possibly being TRBD1 (6 bases). V was cut by 5 bases and J by 8 bases, with 15 bases left in between. This CDR3 comprises 13 residues. CDR3 protein: CASSPQGHRGYTF. The CDR3 DNA reads TGTGCCAGCAGTCCGCAGGGACACCGGGGCTACACCTTC.

Many counts were recorded for this clonotype. The chain carries TRBV29-1 and TRBJ1-2, with D tentatively TRBD1 (5 bases). Germline assignment: CDR1 SQVTM and CDR2 ANQGSEA. This CDR3 has 13 residues. V gave up 7 bases and J gave up 6 bases, with 18 bases separating them. The CDR3 sequence is CSASGRGDDGYTF. CDR3 bases: TGCAGCGCTTCCGGGCGGGGCGACGATGGCTACACCTTC.

This clonotype was counted ten times or more. The V gene is TRBV4-1, the J gene TRBJ2-7; a weak D match, TRBD2 (6 bases). The V gene's germline CDR1 is MGHRA and CDR2 YSYEKL. V gave up 4 bases and J gave up 5 bases, with 21 bases separating them. There are 16 residues in the CDR3. The CDR3 DNA reads TGCGCCAGCAGCCTTAGACCGGGACTTGCGCCCCACGAGCAGTACTTC. It specifies CASSLRPGLAPHEQYF.

This clonotype has a count of ten or more. The chain carries TRBV6-2 or TRBV6-3 and TRBJ2-7, with TRBD2 identical over 9 bases. Germline V gene data show CDR1 as MNHEY and CDR2 as SVGEGT. Losses at the gene ends were 8 bases for V and 2 bases for J; bases not matched to a gene: 7. The CDR3 length is 14 residues. DNA of the CDR3: TGTGCCAGCCTTTGGACTAGCGTAACCTACGAGCAGTACTTC. Protein product: CASLWTSVTYEQYF.

This CDR3 is CASSLYGGGFLYTF. The CDR3 region has the DNA TGTGCCAGCAGCTTATATGGGGGCGGCTTTCTCTACACCTTC. The rearrangement uses TRBV11-2 and TRBJ1-2; tentative D call: TRBD1 (6 bases). With 2 bases removed from V and 10 bases from J, the gap between germline ends came to 17 bases. From germline, CDR1 is SGHAT and CDR2 FQNNGV. The CDR3 runs 14 residues.